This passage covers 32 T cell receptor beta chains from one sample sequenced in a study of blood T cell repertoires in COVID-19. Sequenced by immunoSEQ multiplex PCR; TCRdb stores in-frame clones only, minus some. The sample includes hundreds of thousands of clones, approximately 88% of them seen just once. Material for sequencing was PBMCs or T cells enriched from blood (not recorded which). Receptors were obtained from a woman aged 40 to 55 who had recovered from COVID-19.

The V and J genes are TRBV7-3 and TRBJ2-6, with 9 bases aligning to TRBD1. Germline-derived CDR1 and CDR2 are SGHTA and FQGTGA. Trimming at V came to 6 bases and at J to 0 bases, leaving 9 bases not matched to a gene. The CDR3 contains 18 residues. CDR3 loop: CASSHRTGVNSGANVLTF. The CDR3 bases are TGTGCCAGCAGTCACCGGACAGGGGTTAACTCTGGGGCCAACGTCCTGACTTTC.

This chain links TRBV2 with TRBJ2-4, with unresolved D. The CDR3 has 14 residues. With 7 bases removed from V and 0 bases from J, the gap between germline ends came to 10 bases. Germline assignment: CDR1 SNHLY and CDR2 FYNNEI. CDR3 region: CASTSPLAKNIQYF. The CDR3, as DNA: TGTGCCAGCACAAGCCCCCTAGCCAAAAACATTCAGTACTTC.

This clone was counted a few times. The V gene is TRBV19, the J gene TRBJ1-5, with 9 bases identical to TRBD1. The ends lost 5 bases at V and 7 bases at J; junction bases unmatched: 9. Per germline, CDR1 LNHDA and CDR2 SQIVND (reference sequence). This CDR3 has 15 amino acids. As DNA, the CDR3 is TGTGCCAGTAGTCCGAACCGGGACAGGGAACAGCCCCAGCATTTT. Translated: CASSPNRDREQPQHF. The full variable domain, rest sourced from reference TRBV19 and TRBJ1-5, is DGGITQSPKYLFRKEGQNVTLSCEQNLNHDAMYWYRQDPGQGLRLIYYSQIVNDFQKGDIAEGYSVSREKKESFPLTVTSAQKNPTAFYLCASSPNRDREQPQHFGDGTRLSIL.

The chain's CDR3 is CASNPGVFGRASYEQYF. DNA of the CDR3: TGTGCCAGCAACCCGGGTGTTTTCGGGAGGGCCTCCTACGAGCAGTACTTC. The chain carries TRBV2 and TRBJ2-7; 8 bases fit TRBD2. Germline trimming cut 7 bases from V and 0 bases from J; bases unmatched to any gene: 14. From germline, CDR1 is SNHLY and CDR2 FYNNEI. This CDR3 region has 17 residues.

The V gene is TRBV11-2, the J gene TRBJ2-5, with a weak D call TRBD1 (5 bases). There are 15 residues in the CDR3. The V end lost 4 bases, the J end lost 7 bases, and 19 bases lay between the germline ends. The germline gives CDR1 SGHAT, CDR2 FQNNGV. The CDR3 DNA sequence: TGTGCCAGCAGCTCCCAGCTTCAGGGCCGGGTGACCCAGTACTTC. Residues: CASSSQLQGRVTQYF.

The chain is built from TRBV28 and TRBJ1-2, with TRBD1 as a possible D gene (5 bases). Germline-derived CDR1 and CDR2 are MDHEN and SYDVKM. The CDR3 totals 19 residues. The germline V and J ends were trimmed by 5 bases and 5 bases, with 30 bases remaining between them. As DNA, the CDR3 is TGTGCCAGCAGTGACTTTGGACGGGGGACGTCCGGGGGAACATATGGCTACACCTTC. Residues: CASSDFGRGTSGGTYGYTF.

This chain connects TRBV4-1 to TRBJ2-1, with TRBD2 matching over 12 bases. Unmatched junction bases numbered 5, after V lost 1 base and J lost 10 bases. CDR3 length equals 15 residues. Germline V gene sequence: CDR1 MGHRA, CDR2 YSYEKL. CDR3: CASSQVLAGGLEQFF. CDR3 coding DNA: TGCGCCAGCAGCCAAGTACTAGCGGGGGGTTTGGAGCAGTTCTTC.

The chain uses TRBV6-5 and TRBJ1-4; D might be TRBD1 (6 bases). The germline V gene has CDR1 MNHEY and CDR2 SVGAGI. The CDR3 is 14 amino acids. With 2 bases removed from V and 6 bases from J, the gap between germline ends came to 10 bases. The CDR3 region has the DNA TGTGCCAGCAGTTACGGGGGGGCAGATGAAAAACTGTTTTTT. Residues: CASSYGGADEKLFF.

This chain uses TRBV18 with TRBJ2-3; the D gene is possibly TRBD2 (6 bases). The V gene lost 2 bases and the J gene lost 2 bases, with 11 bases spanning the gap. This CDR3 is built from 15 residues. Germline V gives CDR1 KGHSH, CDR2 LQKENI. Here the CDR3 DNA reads TGTGCCAGCTCACCAACCTTAGCGGACACAGATACGCAGTATTTT. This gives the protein CASSPTLADTDTQYF.

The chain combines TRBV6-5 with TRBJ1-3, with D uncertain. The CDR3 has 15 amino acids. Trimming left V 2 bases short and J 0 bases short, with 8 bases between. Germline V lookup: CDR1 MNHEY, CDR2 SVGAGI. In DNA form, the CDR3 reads TGTGCCAGCAGTTACGGCGGTAGCTCTGGAAACACCATATATTTT. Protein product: CASSYGGSSGNTIYF.

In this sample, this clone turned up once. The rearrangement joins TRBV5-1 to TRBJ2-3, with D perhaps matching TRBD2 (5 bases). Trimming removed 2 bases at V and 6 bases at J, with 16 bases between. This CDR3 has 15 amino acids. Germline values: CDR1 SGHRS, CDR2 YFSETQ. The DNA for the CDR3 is TGCGCCAGCAGCTTCGAGCGGCCTGCCCCGGATACGCAGTATTTT. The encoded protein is CASSFERPAPDTQYF.

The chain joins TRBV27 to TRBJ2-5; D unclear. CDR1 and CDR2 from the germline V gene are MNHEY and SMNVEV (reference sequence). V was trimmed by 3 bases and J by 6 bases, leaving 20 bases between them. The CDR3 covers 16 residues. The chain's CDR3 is CASSFGPDRSRKTQYF. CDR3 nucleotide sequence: TGTGCCAGCAGTTTTGGGCCCGATAGGTCCAGGAAGACCCAGTACTTC.

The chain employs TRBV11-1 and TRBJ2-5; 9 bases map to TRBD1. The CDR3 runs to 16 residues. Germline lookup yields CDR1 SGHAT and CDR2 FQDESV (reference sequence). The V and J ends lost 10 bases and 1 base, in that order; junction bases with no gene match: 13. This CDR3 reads CATGQGPPTSQETQYF. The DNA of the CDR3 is TGTGCCACGGGACAGGGTCCTCCTACGTCCCAAGAGACCCAGTACTTC.

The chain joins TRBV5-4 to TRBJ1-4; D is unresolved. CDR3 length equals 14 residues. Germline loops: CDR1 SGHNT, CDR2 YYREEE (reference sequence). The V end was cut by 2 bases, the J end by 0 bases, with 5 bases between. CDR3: CASSFRATNEKLFF. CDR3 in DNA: TGTGCCAGCAGCTTTCGAGCAACTAATGAAAAACTGTTTTTT.

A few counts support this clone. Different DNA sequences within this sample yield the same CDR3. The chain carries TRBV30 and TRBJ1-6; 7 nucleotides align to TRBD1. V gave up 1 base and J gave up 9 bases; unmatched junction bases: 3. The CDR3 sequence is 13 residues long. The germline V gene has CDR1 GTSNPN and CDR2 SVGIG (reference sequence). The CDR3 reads CAWSGQGSSPLHF. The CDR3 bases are TGTGCCTGGAGTGGACAGGGAAGTTCACCCCTCCACTTT.

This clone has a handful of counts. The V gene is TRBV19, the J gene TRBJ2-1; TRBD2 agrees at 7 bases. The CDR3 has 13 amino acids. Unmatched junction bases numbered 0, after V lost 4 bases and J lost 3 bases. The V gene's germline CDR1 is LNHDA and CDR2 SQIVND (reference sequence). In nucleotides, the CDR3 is TGTGCCAGTAGTAGGGACTACTACAATGAGCAGTTCTTC. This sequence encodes CASSRDYYNEQFF.

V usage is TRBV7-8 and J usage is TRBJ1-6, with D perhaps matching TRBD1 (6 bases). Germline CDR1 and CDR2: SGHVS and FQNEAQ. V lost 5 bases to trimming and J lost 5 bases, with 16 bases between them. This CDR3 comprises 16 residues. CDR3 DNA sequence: TGTGCCAGCAGCCTATATCACAGGGACGATAATTCACCCCTCCACTTT. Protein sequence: CASSLYHRDDNSPLHF.

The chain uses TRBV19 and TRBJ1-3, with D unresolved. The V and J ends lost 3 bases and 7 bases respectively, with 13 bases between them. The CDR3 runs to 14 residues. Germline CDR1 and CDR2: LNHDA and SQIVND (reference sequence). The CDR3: CASSIRAGLNTIYF. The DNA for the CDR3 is TGTGCCAGTAGTATTCGGGCAGGACTGAACACCATATATTTT.

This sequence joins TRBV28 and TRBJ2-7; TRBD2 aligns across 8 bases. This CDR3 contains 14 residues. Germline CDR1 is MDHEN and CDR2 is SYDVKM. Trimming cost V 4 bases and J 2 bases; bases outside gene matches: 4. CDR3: CASSSSGGTYEQYF. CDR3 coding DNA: TGTGCCAGCAGTTCAAGCGGGGGTACCTACGAGCAGTACTTC. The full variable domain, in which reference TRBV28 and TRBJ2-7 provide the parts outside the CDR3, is DVKVTQSSRYLVKRTGEKVFLECVQDMDHENMFWYRQDPGLGLRLIYFSYDVKMKEKGDIPEGYSVSREKKERFSLILESASTNQTSMYLCASSSSGGTYEQYFGPGTRLTVT.

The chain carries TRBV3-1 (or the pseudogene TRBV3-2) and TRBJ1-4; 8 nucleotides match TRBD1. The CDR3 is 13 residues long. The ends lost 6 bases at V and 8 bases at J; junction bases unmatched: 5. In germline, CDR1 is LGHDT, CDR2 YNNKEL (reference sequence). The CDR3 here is CASRGTGGEKLFF. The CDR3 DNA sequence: TGTGCCAGCAGGGGGACAGGAGGGGAAAAACTGTTTTTT.

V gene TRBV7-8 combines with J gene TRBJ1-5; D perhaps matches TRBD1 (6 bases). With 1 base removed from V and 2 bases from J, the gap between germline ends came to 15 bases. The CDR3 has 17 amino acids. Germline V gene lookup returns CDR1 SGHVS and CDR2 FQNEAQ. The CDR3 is CASSLVGSGVGNQPQHF. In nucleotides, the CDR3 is TGTGCCAGCAGCTTAGTGGGTTCAGGGGTGGGCAATCAGCCCCAGCATTTT.

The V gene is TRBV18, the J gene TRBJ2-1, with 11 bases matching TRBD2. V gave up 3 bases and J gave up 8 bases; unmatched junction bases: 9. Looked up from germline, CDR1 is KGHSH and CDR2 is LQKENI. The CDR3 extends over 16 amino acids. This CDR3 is CASSPRHLAGGDEQFF. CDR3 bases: TGTGCCAGCTCACCTCGCCACCTAGCGGGAGGCGATGAGCAGTTCTTC.

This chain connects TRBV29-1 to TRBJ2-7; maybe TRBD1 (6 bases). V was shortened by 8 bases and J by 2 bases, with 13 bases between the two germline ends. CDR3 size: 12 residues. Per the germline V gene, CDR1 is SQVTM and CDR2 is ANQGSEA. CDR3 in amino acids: CSYLGATYEQYF. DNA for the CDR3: TGCAGCTACTTGGGGGCCACCTACGAGCAGTACTTC.

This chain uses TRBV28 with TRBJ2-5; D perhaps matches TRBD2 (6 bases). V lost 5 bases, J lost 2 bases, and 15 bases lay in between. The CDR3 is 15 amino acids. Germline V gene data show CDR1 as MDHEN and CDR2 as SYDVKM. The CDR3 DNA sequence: TGTGCCAGCAGTCCTCCAGGAGGGAGACAAGAGACCCAGTACTTC. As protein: CASSPPGGRQETQYF. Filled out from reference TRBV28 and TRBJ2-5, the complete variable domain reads DVKVTQSSRYLVKRTGEKVFLECVQDMDHENMFWYRQDPGLGLRLIYFSYDVKMKEKGDIPEGYSVSREKKERFSLILESASTNQTSMYLCASSPPGGRQETQYFGPGTRLLVL.

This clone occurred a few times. The CDR3, as DNA: TGTGCCAGCAGCTTGGGTTTTGGCGGGACTGAGCAGTACTTC. Translating it yields CASSLGFGGTEQYF. V is TRBV5-4 and J is TRBJ2-7; possible D gene TRBD2, 6 bases. The CDR3 covers 14 residues. Germline V gene data show CDR1 as SGHNT and CDR2 as YYREEE (reference sequence). V lost 0 bases and J 7 bases, leaving 14 bases between the germline ends.

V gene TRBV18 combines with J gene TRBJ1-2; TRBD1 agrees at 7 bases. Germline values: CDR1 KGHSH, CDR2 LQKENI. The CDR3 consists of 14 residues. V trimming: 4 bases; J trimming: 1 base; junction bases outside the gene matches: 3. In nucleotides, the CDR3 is TGTGCCAGCTCACGACGGGACAGTAACTATGGCTACACCTTC. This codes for CASSRRDSNYGYTF.

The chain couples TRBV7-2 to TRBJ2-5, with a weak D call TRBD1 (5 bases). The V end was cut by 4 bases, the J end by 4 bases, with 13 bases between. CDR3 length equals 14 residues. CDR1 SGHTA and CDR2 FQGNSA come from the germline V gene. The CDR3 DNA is TGTGCCAGCAGCTCCTATGGGGCCACAGAGACCCAGTACTTC. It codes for CASSSYGATETQYF.

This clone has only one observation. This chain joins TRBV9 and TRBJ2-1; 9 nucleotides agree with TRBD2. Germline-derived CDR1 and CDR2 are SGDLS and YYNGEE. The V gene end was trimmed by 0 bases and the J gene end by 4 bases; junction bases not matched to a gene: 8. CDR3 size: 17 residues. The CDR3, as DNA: TGTGCCAGCAGCGTAGAGGCGGGAGGGCCGTTGTACAATGAGCAGTTCTTC. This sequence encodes CASSVEAGGPLYNEQFF.

Here the CDR3 DNA reads TGTGCCAGCAGCTTAGATCGCAGGCACTATGGCTACACCTTC. It codes for CASSLDRRHYGYTF. V usage is TRBV11-3 and J usage is TRBJ1-2; D not certain. The CDR3 consists of 14 residues. Deletions cut 0 bases from V and 3 bases from J, with 8 bases between. CDR1 and CDR2 from the germline V gene are SGHNT and YENEEA.

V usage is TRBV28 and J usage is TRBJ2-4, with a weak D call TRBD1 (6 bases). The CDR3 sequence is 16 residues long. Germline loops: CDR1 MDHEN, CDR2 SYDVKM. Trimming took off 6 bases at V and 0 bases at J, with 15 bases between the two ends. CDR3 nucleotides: TGTGCCAGCAGGACAGGTCGGAATTTAGCCAAAAACATTCAGTACTTC. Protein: CASRTGRNLAKNIQYF.

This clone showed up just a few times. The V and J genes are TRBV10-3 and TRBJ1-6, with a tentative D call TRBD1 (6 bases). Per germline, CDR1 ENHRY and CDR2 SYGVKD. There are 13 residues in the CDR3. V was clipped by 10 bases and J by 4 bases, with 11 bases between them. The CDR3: CATGETYNSPLHF. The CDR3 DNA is TGTGCCACAGGGGAGACTTATAATTCACCCCTCCACTTT.

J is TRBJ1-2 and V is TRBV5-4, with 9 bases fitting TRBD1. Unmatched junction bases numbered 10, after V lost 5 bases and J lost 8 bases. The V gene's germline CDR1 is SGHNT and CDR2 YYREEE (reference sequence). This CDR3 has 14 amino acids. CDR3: CASSSQGAPAGYTF. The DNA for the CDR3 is TGTGCCAGCAGTTCACAGGGGGCGCCGGCCGGCTACACCTTC.